This is a list of T cell receptor beta chains from one sample in a study of cytomegalovirus exposure and HLA in healthy donors. The repertoire was sequenced with immunoSEQ multiplex PCR; TCRdb's copy has only in-frame clones and lacks some. This table holds approximately 86,000 clones, about two thirds found once. Sequenced input: PBMCs. The source is a man aged 55 to 70 in good health and CMV-seronegative. Each CDR3 is given with its conserved first and last residue. D genes are given only for firm matches. Clone size appears in some rows only: once, few, many, or a class for an expanded clone.

clone size	J gene	V gene	D gene	CDR3 protein	CDR3 DNA
-	TRBJ2-7	TRBV7-2	-	CASSRETAYEQYF	TGTGCCAGCAGCCGGGAGACGGCCTACGAGCAGTACTTC
-	TRBJ2-1	TRBV7-2	TRBD1	CASSRGTGSYNEQFF	TGTGCCAGCAGCCGCGGGACAGGGTCCTACAATGAGCAGTTCTTC
-	TRBJ1-6	TRBV25-1	TRBD1	CASSELGQGSSYNSPLHF	TGTGCCAGCAGTGAATTGGGACAGGGAAGCTCCTATAATTCACCCCTCCACTTT
-	TRBJ2-7	TRBV27	TRBD1	CASSSGQGGSYEQYF	TGTGCCAGCAGTTCAGGACAGGGTGGCTCCTACGAGCAGTACTTC
-	TRBJ2-7	TRBV5-4	-	CASSAPGIFSYEQYF	TGTGCCAGCAGCGCCCCCGGGATATTTAGCTACGAGCAGTACTTC
many	TRBJ2-1	TRBV6-1	-	CASSELMGSDARVLF	TGTGCCAGCAGTGAATTGATGGGATCCGATGCGAGGGTCCTCTTC
few	TRBJ2-1	TRBV6-4	TRBD2	CATRGLAVYNEQFF	TGTGCCACCCGGGGACTAGCTGTCTACAATGAGCAGTTCTTC
-	TRBJ2-7	TRBV7-9	-	CASRGSYEQYF	TGTGCCAGCAGAGGGAGCTACGAGCAGTACTTC
-	TRBJ2-3	TRBV9	TRBD2	CASSVEAGASDTQYF	TGTGCCAGCAGCGTAGAAGCGGGGGCTTCGGATACGCAGTATTTT
-	TRBJ1-2	TRBV27	-	CASSAGTSYGYTF	TGTGCCAGCAGTGCCGGGACAAGCTATGGCTACACCTTC
-	TRBJ1-2	TRBV7-9	-	CASSLVQGINYGYTF	TGTGCCAGCAGCTTAGTCCAGGGAATTAACTATGGCTACACCTTC
-	TRBJ2-6	TRBV5-4	TRBD2	CASWTSGANVLTF	TGTGCCTCGTGGACTAGCGGGGCCAACGTCCTGACTTTC
few	TRBJ1-5	TRBV5-1	-	CATIDLSPSNQPQHF	TGCGCCACCATCGACTTAAGCCCTAGCAATCAGCCCCAGCATTTT
few	TRBJ2-5	TRBV11-2	-	CASSLAGETQYF	TGTGCCAGCAGCTTAGCGGGGGAGACCCAGTACTTC
-	TRBJ1-1	TRBV29-1	-	CSVERDGRMDMNTEAFF	TGCAGCGTGGAAAGGGATGGCAGGATGGACATGAACACTGAAGCTTTCTTT
-	TRBJ2-3	TRBV7-6	-	CASRQGLTDTQYF	TGTGCCAGTAGACAGGGACTCACAGATACGCAGTATTTT
-	TRBJ2-7	TRBV13	-	CASSTGGVASEQYF	TGTGCCAGCTCTACAGGGGGGGTAGCAAGCGAGCAGTACTTC
-	TRBJ2-5	TRBV5-6	TRBD2	CASSPGLAGGPGETQYF	TGTGCCAGCTCCCCTGGGCTAGCGGGAGGGCCAGGGGAGACCCAGTACTTC
-	TRBJ2-1	TRBV11-2	TRBD1	CASSSRQGVVNNEQFF	TGTGCCAGCAGCTCCCGACAGGGGGTCGTCAACAATGAGCAGTTCTTC
-	TRBJ1-2	TRBV28	TRBD1	CASRSPQGSTF	TGTGCCAGCAGATCCCCACAGGGGTCCACCTTC
-	TRBJ1-2	TRBV2	-	CASSEGSVYGYTF	TGTGCCAGCAGTGAAGGATCAGTCTATGGCTACACCTTC
-	TRBJ2-1	TRBV10-3	-	CAISESGPGSSHNEQFF	TGTGCCATCAGTGAGTCAGGCCCAGGATCTAGCCACAATGAGCAGTTCTTC
-	TRBJ2-1	TRBV19	-	CASSWGPTYNEQFF	TGTGCCAGTTCTTGGGGGCCCACGTACAATGAGCAGTTCTTC
-	TRBJ2-3	TRBV11-2	TRBD2	CASSLGGGSTDTQYF	TGTGCCAGCAGCTTAGGCGGGGGGTCCACAGATACGCAGTATTTT
-	TRBJ2-7	TRBV7-9	TRBD1	CASSSTGVLEQYF	TGTGCCAGCAGCTCGACAGGGGTCCTGGAGCAGTACTTC
once	TRBJ1-6	TRBV19	-	CASSQEDSNSPLHF	TGTGCCAGTAGTCAAGAGGACTCCAATTCACCCCTCCACTTT
-	TRBJ2-7	TRBV25-1	TRBD1	CASSDHGTGISYEQYF	TGTGCCAGCAGTGATCACGGGACAGGAATTTCCTACGAGCAGTACTTC
-	TRBJ2-7	TRBV19	TRBD1	CASSYRGQANSYEQYF	TGTGCCAGTAGTTATAGAGGACAGGCGAACTCCTACGAGCAGTACTTC
-	TRBJ1-1	TRBV2	TRBD1	CASGGTGGNTEAFF	TGTGCCAGCGGGGGGACAGGGGGAAATACTGAAGCTTTCTTT
-	TRBJ2-2	TRBV7-6	TRBD2	CASSATSGGAATGELFF	TGTGCCAGCAGCGCAACTAGCGGGGGGGCTGCCACCGGGGAGCTGTTTTTT
-	TRBJ2-1	TRBV11-3	-	CASSYGPGSSYNEQFF	TGTGCCAGCAGCTACGGTCCAGGAAGCTCCTACAATGAGCAGTTCTTC
-	TRBJ2-7	TRBV29-1	TRBD2	CSVEGSESGSYEQYF	TGCAGCGTTGAGGGCTCGGAGAGCGGGAGTTACGAGCAGTACTTC
-	TRBJ2-3	TRBV21-1	-	CASSKLDRQKSSTDTQYF	TGTGCCAGCAGCAAATTGGACAGACAAAAATCTAGCACAGATACGCAGTATTTT
-	TRBJ1-4	TRBV4-1	TRBD1	CASSPSGGNEKLFF	TGCGCCAGCAGCCCTTCAGGGGGAAATGAAAAACTGTTTTTT
few	TRBJ1-1	TRBV7-9	-	CASSLSGANTEAFF	TGTGCCAGCAGCCTATCTGGGGCTAACACTGAAGCTTTCTTT
-	TRBJ1-1	TRBV2	-	CASSERIGGTEAFF	TGTGCCAGCAGTGAGAGGATAGGTGGCACTGAAGCTTTCTTT